A single sample is the source of the 13 T cell receptor delta chains below, sequenced in a study of γδ T cells in repeated Plasmodium falciparum infection. Vgamma9/Vdelta2+ and Vdelta2-negative gammadelta T cells were flow-sorted from PBMC for bulk sequencing. TCRdb reanalysed the multiplex PCR reads with CATT. The top ten clones hold 8.6% of a sample with 50,000 or so delta-chain clones, around 1.6% of them seen once. The sample consisted of gamma-delta T cells from blood. Receptors were obtained from a pool of human donors (malaria-infected and uninfected, not separated).

This clone has only a few counts. TCRdb's protein, taken from a much larger clone, differs from this DNA's translation at residue 9, likely owing to a read error; the protein displayed comes from the DNA. The chain links TRDV1 to TRDJ1; 12 bases fit TRDD3. Since TCRdb gives no J gene, matching the DNA to germline was used here to assign it. The V segment lost 0 bases and the J segment 1 base; nucleotides outside the gene matches: 36. The germline CDR1 and CDR2 sequences are TSWWSYY and QGS. This CDR3 contains 28 residues. The CDR3 sequence: CALGELVSSGLASNTGGYPLWTTDKLIF. The DNA of the CDR3 is TGTGCTCTTGGGGAACTAGTCTCAAGTGGCCTCGCCTCGAACACTGGGGGATACCCCCTTTGGACCACCGATAAACTCATCTTT.

Points on this clone: The mismatch at residue 14 between this DNA's translation and the TCRdb protein of a much larger clone likely reflects a read error; the protein shown is translated from the DNA. The rearrangement joins TRDV1 to TRDJ1; a weak D match, TRDD3 (5 bases). The CDR3 is 18 residues long. Germline V gives CDR1 TSWWSYY, CDR2 QGS. The CDR3 loop is CALGLPLGSLRYTNKLIF. The CDR3 coding sequence is TGTGCTCTTGGGCTCCCCCTGGGCTCTCTCCGGTACACCAATAAACTCATCTTT.

In the case of this clone: The TCRdb record carries a much larger clone's protein, which differs from this DNA's translation at residue 9; a read error is the likely cause, and the protein listed here is the DNA translation. The chain recombines TRDV2 with TRDJ1, with 8 bases fitting TRDD3. The J gene, missing from TCRdb, was assigned here through DNA to germline matching. In germline, CDR1 is GEAIGNYY, CDR2 EKD. The junction had 11 bases not matched to a gene; V was cut back by 1 base and J by 8 bases. The CDR3 loop spans 15 amino acids. Here the CDR3 reads CACDTLLGGTQKLIF. The CDR3 bases are TGTGCCTGTGACACTTTACTGGGGGGTACCCAAAAACTCATCTTT.

This clone occurred a few times. The protein in TCRdb stems from a much larger clone and differs at residue 12 from this DNA's translation, likely a read error; here the protein is translated from the DNA. The chain recombines TRDV1 with TRDJ1; D gene unclear. CDR3 length: 17 amino acids. V dropped 1 base and J dropped 3 bases, with 18 bases sitting between them. Germline V CDR1 and CDR2: TSWWSYY, QGS. The CDR3 is CALGEPLTRTPADKLIF. CDR3 DNA sequence: TGTGCTCTTGGGGAACCCCTAACCCGTACCCCCGCCGATAAACTCATCTTT.

A word on this clone: TCRdb's entry gives the protein of a much larger clone, which mismatches this DNA's translation at residue 3, likely from a read error; the protein reported here is translated from the DNA. This chain joins TRDV1 and TRDJ3; 12 bases match TRDD3. Because TCRdb records no J gene, it was assigned here through a match of the DNA to germline. Per germline, CDR1 TSWWSYY and CDR2 QGS. This CDR3 has 23 amino acids. The DNA of the CDR3 is TGTGCTATTGGGGAATCGGCGAACGACTGGGGGATACCGAGCTCCTGGGACACCCGACAGATGTTTTTC. Amino acid sequence: CAIGESANDWGIPSSWDTRQMFF.

This clone occurred a few times. The protein recorded in TCRdb matches a much larger clone and deviates from this DNA's translation at residue 4, suggesting a read error; the protein here is obtained by translating the DNA. The V and J genes are TRDV2 and TRDJ1; TRDD3 is a possible D gene (5 bases). TCRdb records no J gene; here it was assigned by comparing the DNA to germline. This CDR3 contains 21 residues. Germline V gene lookup returns CDR1 GEAIGNYY and CDR2 EKD. CDR3 coding DNA: TGTGCCTGTAACACATATCGGGAAGAAGAGGATATCCGGGGGTACACCGATAAACTCATCTTT. Protein sequence: CACNTYREEEDIRGYTDKLIF.

By sample share, this clone is medium-sized. The same CDR3 arises from other DNA sequences in this sample as well. This chain links TRDV2 with TRDJ1; D might be TRDD3 (6 bases). Germline V CDR1 and CDR2: GEAIGNYY, EKD. The CDR3 sequence is 19 residues long. V was cut by 1 base and J by 0 bases, with 23 bases left in between. For the CDR3, the DNA is TGTGCCTGTGACACTGTACTGGGAGACTCCTCTCGAAACACCGATAAACTCATCTTT. Translating it yields CACDTVLGDSSRNTDKLIF.

This clone was seen more than once but under ten times. TCRdb shows a much larger clone's protein in place of this DNA's translation, and the two differ at residue 12, likely through a read error; the protein shown is translated from the DNA. The V gene corresponds to TRDV3; no J gene was called; whether TRDD3, the table's D call, matches the DNA was not checked. The CDR3 consists of 14 residues. Germline V gene sequence: CDR1 TVYSNPD, CDR2 GDNSRS (reference sequence). The CDR3 reads CAFSITGGYDKPIF. The CDR3 bases are TGTGCCTTTAGCATTACTGGGGGATACGATAAACCCATCTTT.

With respect to this clone: This sequence is one base from a far larger clone and is likely a read error. The same CDR3 is also encoded by other DNA sequences in this sample. The V gene corresponds to TRDV1; no J gene was called. Germline CDR1 TSWWSYY, CDR2 QGS. The CDR3 consists of 16 residues. CDR3 in amino acids: CALAIRYKRSTDKLIF. The CDR3, as DNA: TGTGCTCTCGCCATTAGGTATAAGCGATCCACCGATAAGCTCATCTTT.

This clone occurred many times. The protein recorded in TCRdb matches a much larger clone and deviates from this DNA's translation at residue 8, suggesting a read error; the protein here is obtained by translating the DNA. V and J are TRDV1 and TRDJ1, with 10 positions matching TRDD3. The CDR3 is made up of 20 amino acids. V lost 1 base, J lost 0 bases, and 14 bases stayed unmatched. Germline CDR1 TSWWSYY, CDR2 QGS. CDR3 residues: CALGEPRLFTGGFYTDKLIF. The CDR3 DNA is TGTGCTCTTGGGGAACCAAGGCTCTTTACTGGGGGATTCTACACCGATAAACTCATCTTT.

There are a few counts of this clone. The amino acid sequence in TCRdb belongs to a much larger clone and departs from this DNA's translation at residues 3 and 6, likely a sequencing read error; the sequence shown is translated from the DNA. This chain joins TRDV1 and TRDJ1; no firm D call. The CDR3 runs 11 residues. The V end was cut by 11 bases, the J end by 4 bases, with 11 bases between. Germline V gene lookup returns CDR1 TSWWSYY and CDR2 QGS. This chain's CDR3 is CAIASRDKLIF. DNA of the CDR3: TGTGCTATTGCTAGTCGCGATAAACTCATCTTT.

This clone was seen a few times. TCRdb's listed protein matches a much larger clone and diverges from this DNA's translation at residue 13, likely through a read error; the protein shown comes from the DNA. In DNA, the CDR3 is TGTGCTCTTGGGGAAACCACCGGCCTTCTTTGGGGGGTAAGGTACACCGATAAACTCATCTTT. Translating gives CALGETTGLLWGVRYTDKLIF. The chain links TRDV1 to TRDJ1, with D tentatively TRDD3 (6 bases). TCRdb supplies no J gene; here it was assigned by aligning the nucleotide sequence to germline. CDR3 length equals 21 residues. Germline-derived CDR1 and CDR2 are TSWWSYY and QGS. The V and J ends lost 2 bases and 0 bases respectively, with 28 bases between them.

Concerning this clone: TCRdb pairs this DNA with a much larger clone's protein that differs at residue 6, likely a read error; the protein shown was translated from the DNA. The chain employs TRDV2 and TRDJ1, with 12 bases that match TRDD3. No J segment appears in TCRdb, so it was assigned here by matching the sequence to germline. The CDR3 is 21 amino acids. Losses at the gene ends were 0 bases for V and 2 bases for J; bases not matched to a gene: 18. Germline V gives CDR1 GEAIGNYY, CDR2 EKD. CDR3 coding DNA: TGTGCCTGTGACACCATAACCCTCTGGGGGATACGCGAAACCCAGACCGATAAACTCATCTTT. This translates into CACDTITLWGIRETQTDKLIF.